This is a list of T cell receptor beta chains from one sample in a study of T cell responses to AZD1222 COVID-19 vaccine. Profiled with immunoSEQ multiplex PCR; TCRdb holds only in-frame clones, not every one. This sample has 250,000 to 300,000 clones; 90% to 95% occur once, and the top ten carry roughly 0.5%. The sequencing here drew on peripheral blood, taken 28 days after the second AZD1222 dose. These receptors were obtained from an adult who received the AZD1222 COVID-19 vaccine. The conserved cysteine and the conserved F or W are not part of the CDR3 here. Fields, in order: D gene, J gene, V gene, CDR3 protein. The D gene is left open where the match is weak.

>-|TRBJ2-7|TRBV7-2
ASSPRNYEQY
>-|TRBJ1-1|TRBV3-1/TRBV3-2
ASSLSGEAF
>-|TRBJ1-1|TRBV7-3
ASSSSVGAEAF
>TRBD1|TRBJ1-1|TRBV6-5
ASSRLRGRFNEAF
>-|TRBJ2-5|TRBV5-4
ASSRQGWETQY
>TRBD2|TRBJ2-1|TRBV18
ASSPISGRDNEQF
>TRBD2|TRBJ2-3|TRBV28
ASVTGLASDTQY
>-|TRBJ2-1|TRBV11-2
ASSPSVWSMGEQF
>TRBD2|TRBJ2-2|TRBV13
ASSFSLAGGVANTGELF
>TRBD1|TRBJ1-5|TRBV6-2/TRBV6-3
ASSPTGGNQPQH
>TRBD2|TRBJ2-7|TRBV7-8
ASSFAPGSGRSPYEQY
>TRBD2|TRBJ2-3|TRBV7-2
ASSHLGGDSTDTQY
>TRBD2|TRBJ2-7|TRBV28
ASKTGTKIPYEQY
>TRBD2|TRBJ2-2|TRBV4-3
ASSQDLKGRAGELF
>-|TRBJ2-7|TRBV3-1/TRBV3-2
ASSLGHYEQY
>-|TRBJ1-2|TRBV9
ASSPRSLGGYT
>-|TRBJ1-5|TRBV12-3/TRBV12-4
ASSLAGVQPQH
>-|TRBJ1-5|TRBV6-2/TRBV6-3
ASSYSKQGLGAQH
>-|TRBJ2-5|TRBV28
AAGQLQETQY
>-|TRBJ1-1|TRBV30
AWNRLGATEAF
>TRBD1|TRBJ1-6|TRBV28
ASRTGTGGNSPLH
>-|TRBJ1-6|TRBV7-3
ASSLNQGSPLH
>TRBD1|TRBJ2-2|TRBV28
ASLRTGLAGELF
>TRBD1|TRBJ1-5|TRBV7-2
ASSRDSLTGRPQH
>TRBD1|TRBJ1-6|TRBV28
ASSRQGADSPLH
>-|TRBJ1-4|TRBV28
ASSFSEKLF
>-|TRBJ1-5|TRBV28
ASSLMVLISNQPQH
>-|TRBJ2-7|TRBV12-3/TRBV12-4
ASSLAQSNEQY
>-|TRBJ2-7|TRBV2
ASSERRRGKAYEQY
>-|TRBJ2-1|TRBV2
ASSEAGGPGEQF
>-|TRBJ1-5|TRBV15
ATSRDSQPQH
>-|TRBJ2-2|TRBV6-5
ASSSPGAANTGELF
>-|TRBJ2-6|TRBV3-1/TRBV3-2
ASSQGAIRANVLT
>-|TRBJ1-2|TRBV19
ASSWRTYGYT
>TRBD2|TRBJ2-2|TRBV7-9
ASSSDSGPTGELF
>-|TRBJ1-4|TRBV5-1
ASSLEPGLNSEKLF
>-|TRBJ2-3|TRBV7-8
ASSPRGLFLDTQY
>-|TRBJ2-7|TRBV27
ASSFYPGWEQY
>-|TRBJ1-5|TRBV28
ASSIRQWYSNQPQH
>-|TRBJ2-7|TRBV2
ASSQGEGAREQY
>-|TRBJ1-6|TRBV27
ASSLMDDNSPLH
>-|TRBJ1-4|TRBV28
ASSSSENEKLF
>-|TRBJ2-7|TRBV27
ASSLNGVGPYEQY
>-|TRBJ1-4|TRBV24-1
ATSDPDPAGFEKLF
>TRBD1|TRBJ1-2|TRBV10-3
AIAPGQDHDGYT
>-|TRBJ2-3|TRBV2
ASSIYADTQY
>-|TRBJ2-2|TRBV4-2
ASSQNRDLLTGELF
>-|TRBJ1-5|TRBV12-3/TRBV12-4
ASSLGTGQPQH
>TRBD2|TRBJ2-7|TRBV4-2
ASSQDVLAGGSSYEQY
>-|TRBJ1-3|TRBV25-1
ASSEYEGPGNTIY